One sample yielded the 27 T cell receptor beta chains listed below, sequenced in a study of T cell clonality in common variable immunodeficiency. The protocol was immunoSEQ multiplex PCR, while the TCRdb copy is restricted to in-frame clones and leaves out a portion. Observed in the sample are about 37,000 clones, none of them singletons. Sequencing was performed on peripheral blood mononuclear cells. The receptors shown here come from a person aged 18 to 75 in good health.

This clone was counted many times. Coverage ceases 3 residues before the CDR3 finishes, and the germline J gene fills in the end. The chain joins TRBV19 to TRBJ1-3; 8 positions match TRBD1. Germline V gene sequence: CDR1 LNHDA, CDR2 SQIVND (reference sequence). Trimming removed 3 bases from V and 1 base from J; junction bases left unmatched: 5. CDR3 length: 16 residues. The CDR3 bases that were read are TGTGCCAGTAGTATGGACAGGGCGTCTTCTGGAAACACC. Protein sequence: CASSMDRASSGNT. The whole CDR3 region reads CASSMDRASSGNTIYF.

This clone has ten or more counts. Read coverage stops 3 residues before the CDR3 terminus; the germline J gene supplies the remainder. The chain carries TRBV5-1 and TRBJ2-1, with D possibly being TRBD2 (6 bases). The CDR3 spans 17 residues. Trimming stripped 5 bases from V and 3 bases from J, with 21 bases between. Germline CDR1 reads SGHRS; CDR2 reads YFSETQ. The CDR3 loop is CASSFYMTIADYNEQFF. CDR3 bases read: TGCGCCAGCAGTTTCTACATGACTATAGCGGACTACAATGAG.

This clone has more than one count but fewer than ten. The read gets to within 3 residues of the CDR3 end, and the germline J gene fills in the rest. This sequence joins TRBV19 and TRBJ2-1, with D possibly TRBD2 on 5 matching bases. Between the trimmed V and J ends, which lost 5 bases and 6 bases, there was a span of 11 bases. Germline V gene sequence: CDR1 LNHDA, CDR2 SQIVND (reference sequence). CDR3 length equals 13 residues. Incomplete CDR3 DNA: TGTGCCAGTAGTGGTCTAGCAGGCAATGAG. Residues: CASSGLAGNE. The complete CDR3 sequence is CASSGLAGNEQFF.

This clone was counted ten times or more. The missing CDR3 end, 3 residues past where the read stops, is filled in from the germline J gene. The rearrangement joins TRBV12-3 or TRBV12-4 to TRBJ2-1; 8 bases fit TRBD2. J lost 4 bases, V lost 1 base, and 3 bases had no gene match. The CDR3 sequence is 15 residues long. Incomplete CDR3 DNA: TGTGCCAGCAGTTTAGGGACTAGCCTTTACAATGAG. Its protein product is CASSLGTSLYNE. The whole CDR3 is CASSLGTSLYNEQFF.

The sample holds many counts of this clone. The read stops 3 residues short of the end of the CDR3; the missing end is completed from the germline J gene. The chain carries TRBV7-9 and TRBJ2-1; 9 bases line up with TRBD2. This CDR3 is built from 13 residues. V dropped 3 bases and J dropped 6; count of bases not matched to a gene: 0. Germline V gives CDR1 SEHNR, CDR2 FQNEAQ (reference sequence). The CDR3 region is CASSLGLANEQFF. The CDR3 bases that were read are TGTGCCAGCAGCTTGGGACTAGCCAATGAG.

This clone came up many times. The CDR3 extends 3 residues past the end of the read, so its final part is completed from the germline J gene. The V call is TRBV7-2, the J call TRBJ2-1; the D gene is possibly TRBD1 (6 bases). Per the germline V gene, CDR1 is SGHTA and CDR2 is FQGNSA. Trimming stripped 5 bases from V and 7 bases from J, with 15 bases between. CDR3 size: 14 residues. The chain's CDR3 is CASSPTGFRNEQFF. CDR3 DNA, as far as it was read: TGTGCCAGCAGCCCCACAGGGTTCAGGAATGAG.

There are many counts of this clone. Read data end 3 residues before the CDR3 end; the end is taken from the germline J gene. This rearrangement joins TRBV30 to TRBJ1-6; no reliable D call. CDR1 is GTSNPN and CDR2 is SVGIG in the germline V gene (reference sequence). The CDR3 is made up of 13 amino acids. V lost 1 base to trimming and J lost 5 bases, with 6 bases between them. The CDR3 loop reads CAWSGQDNSPLHF. The covered CDR3 bases are TGTGCCTGGAGTGGACAAGATAATTCACCC.

This clone was seen many times. The read ends 3 residues shy of where the CDR3 ends; the end is completed using the germline J gene. The chain couples TRBV6-2 or TRBV6-3 to TRBJ2-5; 11 bases are shared with TRBD2. The CDR3 loop spans 16 amino acids. V dropped 4 bases and J dropped 6; count of bases not matched to a gene: 10. The germline CDR1 and CDR2 sequences are MNHEY and SVGEGT. The CDR3 bases that were read are TGTGCCAGCAGTTTGGGGTCTAGCGGGGGGCGAAAGACC. Encoded protein: CASSLGSSGGRKT. The whole CDR3 region reads CASSLGSSGGRKTQYF.

Ten or more counts support this clone. The read is 3 residues too short to cover the CDR3 end, so that end is filled in from the germline J gene. V and J are TRBV29-1 and TRBJ1-2, with D perhaps matching TRBD1 (6 bases). The ends were cut back, 8 bases at V and 5 bases at J, with 18 bases in the middle. Germline V gives CDR1 SQVTM, CDR2 ANQGSEA. This CDR3 contains 13 residues. CDR3 DNA, as far as it was read: TGCAGCTCTCTTTCCGAAACAGGGTATGGC. It specifies CSSLSETGYG. The entire CDR3 reads CSSLSETGYGYTF.

This clone was detected many times. The read stops 3 residues short of the end of the CDR3; the missing end is completed from the germline J gene. This chain joins TRBV30 and TRBJ2-2, with D maybe TRBD2 (7 bases). CDR1 is GTSNPN, CDR2 SVGIG, per germline (reference sequence). The CDR3 consists of 19 residues. The ends were cut back, 2 bases at V and 6 bases at J, with 28 bases in the middle. The sequenced CDR3 bases are TGTGCCTGGAGTATACCAAAGGGGGGGATGGGGAGTAAGGCCGGGGAG. As protein: CAWSIPKGGMGSKAGE. The whole CDR3 is CAWSIPKGGMGSKAGELFF.

This clone was counted many times. The observed sequence ends 3 residues before the CDR3 terminus, with the missing tail filled in from the germline J gene. The rearrangement joins TRBV12-3 or TRBV12-4 to TRBJ2-1; either TRBD1 or TRBD2 may supply D (5 bases each). V was clipped by 3 bases and J by 6 bases, with 21 bases between them. The CDR3 sequence is 17 residues long. The CDR3 is CASSFTFWAEGPNEQFF. The DNA read from the CDR3 is TGTGCCAGCAGTTTTACTTTTTGGGCAGAGGGGCCCAATGAG.

This clone came up many times. The covered CDR3 bases are TGTGCCAGCAGCTTAGCACAGGGGAAATACAATGAG. Its protein is CASSLAQGKYNE. The entire CDR3 protein is CASSLAQGKYNEQFF. J is TRBJ2-1 and V is TRBV7-2; TRBD1 matches 7 bases. The read finishes 3 residues shy of the CDR3 end, and the germline J gene is used to complete it. The junction had 3 bases not matched to a gene; V was cut back by 0 bases and J by 4 bases. Germline loops: CDR1 SGHTA, CDR2 FQGNSA. This CDR3 comprises 15 residues.

In this sample, this clone turned up many times. Read sequence stops 3 residues before the CDR3 end, and the germline J gene provides the missing end. The chain joins TRBV7-8 to TRBJ1-6, with 12 bases aligning to TRBD1. Trimming at V came to 5 bases and at J to 9 bases, leaving 5 bases not matched to a gene. Germline V gene sequence: CDR1 SGHVS, CDR2 FQNEAQ. The CDR3 has 15 residues. This CDR3 is CASSRDRGRGSPLHF. The CDR3 bases that were read are TGTGCCAGCAGCCGGGACAGGGGGCGCGGTTCACCC.

This clone has a count of ten or more. The read comes to an end 3 residues before the CDR3 does, leaving the germline J gene to fill in the end. This chain connects TRBV18 to TRBJ2-2; D not certain. Trimming stripped 8 bases from V and 5 bases from J, with 15 bases between. There are 14 residues in the CDR3. Germline V gene data show CDR1 as KGHSH and CDR2 as LQKENI. The CDR3 spells CASRAVFGTGELFF. CDR3 DNA (partial): TGTGCCAGCAGGGCCGTCTTTGGTACCGGGGAG.

This clone was counted ten times or more. The missing CDR3 end, 3 residues past where the read stops, is filled in from the germline J gene. The chain has TRBV5-1 and TRBJ2-5, with 7 bases aligning to TRBD1. CDR3 size: 13 residues. Losses at the gene ends were 1 base for V and 4 bases for J; bases not matched to a gene: 1. CDR1 is SGHRS and CDR2 is YFSETQ in the germline V gene. CDR3 DNA (partial): TGCGCCAGCAGCTTGTCAGGGGGAGAGACC. Translated, it gives CASSLSGGET. The CDR3, in full, reads CASSLSGGETQYF.

This clone was seen ten or more times. The sequence runs out 3 residues before the end of the CDR3; the remainder is reconstructed from the germline J gene. The genes are TRBV7-6 and TRBJ2-6; D not resolved. Germline V gene data show CDR1 as SGHVS and CDR2 as FNYEAQ. Between the trimmed V and J ends, which lost 4 bases and 0 bases, there was a span of 4 bases. This CDR3 has 14 amino acids. CDR3 amino acids: CASSSNSGANVLTF. CDR3 bases read: TGTGCCAGCAGCTCTAACTCTGGGGCCAACGTC.

This clone occurred many times. The CDR3 goes on 3 residues after the read ends, and that part is filled in from the germline J gene. The rearrangement links TRBV20-1 to TRBJ1-2; TRBD1 matches 7 bases. This CDR3 is 12 amino acids long. The V and J ends lost 8 bases and 4 bases, in that order; junction bases with no gene match: 7. CDR1 and CDR2 (germline): DFQATT, SNEGSKA (reference sequence). CDR3 region: CSLTTGPYGYTF. CDR3 bases read: TGCAGTTTAACGACAGGGCCCTATGGC.

This clone has ten or more counts. The CDR3 goes on 3 residues after the read ends, and that part is filled in from the germline J gene. The V call is TRBV30, the J call TRBJ1-3; maybe TRBD1 (5 bases). The CDR3 consists of 16 residues. Trimming removed 0 bases from V and 0 bases from J, with 12 bases in between. In germline, CDR1 is GTSNPN, CDR2 SVGIG (reference sequence). CDR3 bases read: TGTGCCTGGAGTGTACAGGTATTCCGCTCTGGAAACACC. The encoded protein is CAWSVQVFRSGNT. The full CDR3 protein reads CAWSVQVFRSGNTIYF.

Ten or more counts support this clone. The read terminates 3 residues before the CDR3 end, so the remaining end is supplied by the germline J gene. The chain is built from TRBV6-2 or TRBV6-3 and TRBJ2-1; D perhaps matches TRBD2 (6 bases). The CDR3 consists of 16 residues. V lost 2 bases to trimming and J lost 2 bases, with 13 bases between them. Germline values: CDR1 MNHEY, CDR2 SVGEGT. CDR3 bases read: TGTGCCAGCAGTTACAGGGCTAGCGTTACCTACAATGAG. Residues: CASSYRASVTYNE. The complete CDR3 reads CASSYRASVTYNEQFF.

The sample holds many counts of this clone. The sequence runs out 3 residues before the end of the CDR3; the remainder is reconstructed from the germline J gene. This chain connects TRBV12-3 or TRBV12-4 to TRBJ1-5, with 9 bases matching TRBD1. V lost 3 bases, J lost 5 bases, and 11 bases stayed unmatched. The CDR3 totals 17 residues. Here the CDR3 reads CASSFLRDRAIHQPQHF. The DNA read from the CDR3 is TGTGCCAGCAGTTTCCTGAGGGACAGGGCGATCCATCAGCCC.

This clone was counted at least ten times. The missing CDR3 end, 3 residues past where the read stops, is filled in from the germline J gene. The V and J genes are TRBV29-1 and TRBJ2-3, with 9 bases lining up with TRBD2. V was pared by 3 bases and J by 7 bases, with 5 bases of the junction left unmatched. There are 13 residues in the CDR3. Germline V CDR1 and CDR2: SQVTM, ANQGSEA. CDR3 loop: CSVDASGVYTQYF. The DNA read from the CDR3 is TGCAGCGTTGACGCTAGCGGGGTATATACG.

This clone was counted at least ten times. The read terminates 3 residues ahead of where the CDR3 ends, so the germline J gene completes it. The genes are TRBV2 and TRBJ1-5; D is perhaps TRBD1 (6 bases). V was clipped by 5 bases and J by 5 bases, with 13 bases between them. The CDR3 runs 14 residues. The germline gives CDR1 SNHLY, CDR2 FYNNEI. CDR3 amino acids: CASSWNREDQPQHF. Incomplete CDR3 DNA: TGTGCCAGCAGTTGGAACAGGGAGGATCAGCCC.

To note about this clone: The DNA ends 3 residues before the CDR3 does, and the rest of the CDR3 is filled in from the germline J gene. The rearrangement joins TRBV11-2 to TRBJ2-7; 9 bases fit TRBD2. The CDR3 is 15 amino acids. Trimming took 0 bases from V and 5 from J; bases not matched to a gene: 5. The germline V gene encodes CDR1 SGHAT and CDR2 FQNNGV. The CDR3: CASSLEVLAGDEQYF. The CDR3 bases that were read are TGTGCCAGCAGCTTAGAGGTGTTAGCGGGGGACGAG. The variable domain in full, with the rest retrieved from reference TRBV11-2 and TRBJ2-7, is EAGVAQSPRYKIIEKRQSVAFWCNPISGHATLYWYQQILGQGPKLLIQFQNNGVVDDSQLPKDRFSAERLKGVDSTLKIQPAKLEDSAVYLCASSLEVLAGDEQYFGPGTRLTVT.

In this sample, this clone turned up many times. The read finishes 3 residues shy of the CDR3 end, and the germline J gene is used to complete it. The V gene is TRBV7-9, the J gene TRBJ2-3; D is undetermined. V was shortened by 1 base and J by 1 base, with 9 bases between the two germline ends. This CDR3 has 15 amino acids. The V gene's germline CDR1 is SEHNR and CDR2 FQNEAQ (reference sequence). The sequenced part of the CDR3 DNA is TGTGCCAGCAGCTTAGAAGGGTATCGCACAGATACG. This translates into CASSLEGYRTDT. In full, the CDR3 is CASSLEGYRTDTQYF.

This clone showed up many times. The read ends 3 residues before the CDR3 terminus; that terminus is restored from the germline J gene. The rearrangement links TRBV7-8 to TRBJ1-1; possibly TRBD1 for D (5 bases). The CDR3 runs 14 residues. CDR1 and CDR2 from the germline V gene are SGHVS and FQNEAQ. V was pared by 3 bases and J by 1 base, with 9 bases between. The sequenced part of the CDR3 DNA is TGTGCCAGCAGCTTCTGGGGCGGGAACACTGAA. It encodes CASSFWGGNTE. The whole CDR3 is CASSFWGGNTEAFF.

There are many counts of this clone. Sequencing ends 3 residues short of the CDR3 end; the germline J gene provides the rest. This chain uses TRBV10-2 with TRBJ2-1, with D possibly matching TRBD2 (5 bases). CDR3 length: 15 residues. Germline CDR1 is WSHSY and CDR2 is SAAADI. The germline V and J ends were trimmed by 7 bases and 0 bases, with 13 bases remaining between them. CDR3 bases read: TGCGCCAGCACCTTGGCAGGACTCTCCTACAATGAG. Residues: CASTLAGLSYNE. The full CDR3 is CASTLAGLSYNEQFF.

This clone was seen at least ten times. The read is 3 residues too short to cover the CDR3 end, so that end is filled in from the germline J gene. The chain employs TRBV2 and TRBJ1-5, with TRBD1 matching over 9 bases. Losses at the gene ends were 3 bases for V and 2 bases for J; bases not matched to a gene: 5. The CDR3 is made up of 16 amino acids. From germline, CDR1 is SNHLY and CDR2 FYNNEI. The covered CDR3 bases are TGTGCCAGCAGTGATAGCAGGACAGGGGGCAATCAGCCC. Translating it yields CASSDSRTGGNQP. The full-length CDR3 reads as CASSDSRTGGNQPQHF.